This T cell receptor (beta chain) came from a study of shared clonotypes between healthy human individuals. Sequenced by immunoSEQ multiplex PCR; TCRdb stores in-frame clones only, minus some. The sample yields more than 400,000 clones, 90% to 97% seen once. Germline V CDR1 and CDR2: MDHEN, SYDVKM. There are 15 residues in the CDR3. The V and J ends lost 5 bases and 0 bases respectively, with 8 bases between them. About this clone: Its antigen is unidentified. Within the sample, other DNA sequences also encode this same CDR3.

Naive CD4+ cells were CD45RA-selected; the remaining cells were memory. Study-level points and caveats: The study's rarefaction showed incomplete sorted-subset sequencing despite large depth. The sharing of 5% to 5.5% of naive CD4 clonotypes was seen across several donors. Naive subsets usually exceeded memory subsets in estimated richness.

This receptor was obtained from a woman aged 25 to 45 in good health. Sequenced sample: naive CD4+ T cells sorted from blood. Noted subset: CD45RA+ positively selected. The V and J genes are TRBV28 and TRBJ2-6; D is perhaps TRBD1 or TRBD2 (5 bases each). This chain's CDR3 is CASSQGPSGANVLTF. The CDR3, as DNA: TGTGCCAGCAGTCAGGGACCCTCTGGGGCCAACGTCCTGACTTTC.